This T cell receptor beta chain originates from a study of T cell repertoires in cytomegalovirus infection (dated by TCRdb to between 2017 and 2020). About the full investigation: Recently identified HLA-C-restricted CMV epitopes, whose presentation resists viral immunomodulation, were targeted by peptide stimulations together with well-studied HLA-B-restricted epitopes. Because public TCR beta signatures pointed to carriage of CMV infection together with the matching HLA type, the HLA type of each donor mattered for the analysis. Points the paper makes about the study in general: Cumulative frequency of public TCR beta family members discriminated carriers of CMV infection plus the relevant HLA type in this cohort and an independent approximately 360-donor cohort. The ex vivo response was dominated by HLA-C-restricted CMV-specific TCR beta clonotypes, and the single most frequent clonotype in two of eight donors was supplied by these HLA-C-restricted clonotypes.

The treatment or condition label of this sample denotes: in vitro stimulation with specific CMV peptide epitopes to enrich CMV-specific T cells. The germline V gene supplies CDR1 MGHRA and CDR2 YSYEKL. The junction carries 6 bases between V and J, which are trimmed by 0 bases and 0 bases respectively. Inclusive of the bounding cysteine and phenylalanine, the CDR3 is 15 residues long. Only the CDR3 portion is preserved as DNA: 45 bases, with reading frame beginning at the first base. Sequencing was performed on an Illumina HiSeq 1500. TCRdb itself trimmed the public reads at Q25 with fastp, ran MiXCR and retained productive beta chains. Each record represents a unique CDR3 protein, reported with the most common genes and DNA among its rows. This sample is represented by about 89,000 distinct CDR3 sequences; about 31% of them were singletons. The ten largest account for about 65% of the sample. This clonotype has just a few counts. Which antigen it targets is not known. No much larger clone exists at a distance of one base, and base qualities are not known.

The sequence was obtained from a human donor in good health (CMV status not recorded). Some clones in this sample may be carry-over from other donors' samples. The specimen was CD8+ T cells from cultured PBMCs, collected from culture after CMV antigen stimulation. The V gene is TRBV4-1 and the J gene is TRBJ1-5, with the D gene uncertain. CDR3 reads: CASSQDRFSNQPQHF. The base sequence is TGCGCCAGCAGCCAAGACAGGTTTAGCAATCAGCCCCAGCATTTT.